The clone carrying this TCR beta chain rates as medium-sized. The antigen is not known. These data belong to a study of T cell responses to AZD1222 COVID-19 vaccine. Study as a whole: Second-dose schedules of about 4 or about 12 weeks were combined.

The repertoire was sequenced with immunoSEQ multiplex PCR; TCRdb's copy has only in-frame clones and lacks some. This table holds roughly 83,000 clones, around 86% found once. Deletions cut 0 bases from V and 0 bases from J, with 3 bases between. The CDR3 is made up of 14 amino acids. The V gene's germline CDR1 is SGHDT and CDR2 YYEEEE. General study results and limits: With two AZD1222 doses given, Spike-specific TCR breadth and depth both rose. Close to half of all spike-specific TCRs reportedly target regions of the variants that are unmutated. Clonal diversity was possibly underestimated, and the donors were mostly white British, with more females.

This clonotype originated in an adult in good health. The chain employs TRBV5-6 and TRBJ1-4; D call uncertain. Sequencing used peripheral blood, obtained on day 0 of AZD1222 vaccination. CDR3 sequence reads: CASSLGTTNEKLFF. In DNA form, the CDR3 reads TGTGCCAGCAGCTTGGGAACAACTAATGAAAAACTGTTTTTT.